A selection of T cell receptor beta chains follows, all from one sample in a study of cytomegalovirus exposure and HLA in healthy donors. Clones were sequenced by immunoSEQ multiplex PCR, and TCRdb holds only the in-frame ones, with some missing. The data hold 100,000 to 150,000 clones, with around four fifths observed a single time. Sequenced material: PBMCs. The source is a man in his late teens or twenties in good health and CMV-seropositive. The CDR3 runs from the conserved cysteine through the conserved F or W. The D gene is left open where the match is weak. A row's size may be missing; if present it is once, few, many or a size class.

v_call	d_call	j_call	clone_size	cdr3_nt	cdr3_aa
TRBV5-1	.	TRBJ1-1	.	TGCGCCAGCAGCTTGGGACAGTCCCTGCTTGGGATGAACACTGAAGCTTTCTTT	CASSLGQSLLGMNTEAFF
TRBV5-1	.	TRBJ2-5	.	TGCGCCAGCAGTCGGGGGAGCCAAGAGACCCAGTACTTC	CASSRGSQETQYF
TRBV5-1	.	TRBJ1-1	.	TGCGCCAGCAGCTTGGACAGTCAGCCCACTGAAGCTTTCTTT	CASSLDSQPTEAFF
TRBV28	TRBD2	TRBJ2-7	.	TGTGCCAGCATCCCCACTAGCGGGGGGGCGTTATACGAGCAGTACTTC	CASIPTSGGALYEQYF
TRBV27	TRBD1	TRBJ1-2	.	TGTGCCAGCAGTGTAGGGGGCTCTGGCTACACCTTC	CASSVGGSGYTF
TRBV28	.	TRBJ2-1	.	TGTGCCAGCAGTTTGACAGGCAATAATGAGCAGTTCTTC	CASSLTGNNEQFF
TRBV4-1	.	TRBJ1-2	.	TGCGCCAGCAGCCAAGGGGTCCAGGGCTATGGCTACACCTTC	CASSQGVQGYGYTF
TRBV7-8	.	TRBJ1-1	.	TGTGCCAGCAGCCCCGGAATGGGGGCATCTGAAGCTTTCTTT	CASSPGMGASEAFF
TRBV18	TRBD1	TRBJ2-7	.	TGTGCCAGCTCACCAGGGACAGGGAACGACGAGCAGTACTTC	CASSPGTGNDEQYF
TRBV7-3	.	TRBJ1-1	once	TGTGCCAGCAGCTTGGAGGGCGACACTGAAGCTTTCTTT	CASSLEGDTEAFF
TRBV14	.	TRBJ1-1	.	TGTGCCAGCAGCCACGGTTTGGGCAGGAACACTGAAGCTTTCTTT	CASSHGLGRNTEAFF
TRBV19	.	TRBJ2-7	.	TGTGCCAGTAGTGCGGGACTCAACTACGAGCAGTACTTC	CASSAGLNYEQYF
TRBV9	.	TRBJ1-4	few	TGTGCCAGCAGCCCCCGCGCAGGGGCAACTAATGAAAAACTGTTTTTT	CASSPRAGATNEKLFF
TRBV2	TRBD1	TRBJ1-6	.	TGTGCCAGCAGGGGGACAGCTCTCGTGACCCTCCACTTT	CASRGTALVTLHF
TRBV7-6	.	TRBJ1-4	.	TGTGCCAGCAGCTTAAGGGGTTACAGGGATACTAATGAAAAACTGTTTTTT	CASSLRGYRDTNEKLFF
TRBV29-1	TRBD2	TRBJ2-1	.	TGCAGCGCCCCCGAGAGCGGGGGGAATAATTACAATGAGCAGTTCTTC	CSAPESGGNNYNEQFF
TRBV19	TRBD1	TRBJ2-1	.	TGTGCCAGTAGTTTGCCGGGACAGGAGGGGAATGAGCAGTTCTTC	CASSLPGQEGNEQFF
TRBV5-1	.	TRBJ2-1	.	TGCGCCAGCAGCTTGGGATGCCCAGGGCATGAGCAGTTCTTC	CASSLGCPGHEQFF
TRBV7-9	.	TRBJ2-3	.	TGTGCCAGCAGCCCCATCCCGCGAAGGGGTGGAACAGATACGCAGTATTTT	CASSPIPRRGGTDTQYF
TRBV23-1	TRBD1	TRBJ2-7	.	TGCGCCAGCAGCCTGGGGTTCTCCGGGACAGCGACCTACGAGCAGTACTTC	CASSLGFSGTATYEQYF
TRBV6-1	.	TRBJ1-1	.	TGTGCCAGCAGTTCCCCGACAGTGATGAACACTGAAGCTTTCTTT	CASSSPTVMNTEAFF
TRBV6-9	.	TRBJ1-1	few	TGTGCCAGCAGCCTCGGGGGGTTGGCCACTGAAGCTTTCTTT	CASSLGGLATEAFF
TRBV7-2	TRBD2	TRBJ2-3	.	TGTGCCAGCAGCTTAGGACCTAGCGGGGGAAGTTTGACGCAGTATTTT	CASSLGPSGGSLTQYF
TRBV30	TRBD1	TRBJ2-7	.	TGTGCCTGGACAACCGGGACAGGCCGCGAGCAGTACTTC	CAWTTGTGREQYF
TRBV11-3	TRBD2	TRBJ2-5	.	TGTGCCAGCAGCCTCGGGACTAGCGGGGGGGCAAGAGAGACCCAGTACTTC	CASSLGTSGGARETQYF
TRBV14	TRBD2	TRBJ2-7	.	TGTGCCAGCAGCCAGGGGATGGGACTAGCATTTACGAAGCAGTACTTC	CASSQGMGLAFTKQYF
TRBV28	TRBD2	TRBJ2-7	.	TGTGCCAGCAGTGTCTACTTGCGGGGGGTTGGCGAGCAGTACTTC	CASSVYLRGVGEQYF
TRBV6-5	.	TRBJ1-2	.	TGTGCCAGCAGTTACTCCGGAGTTACTAACTATGGCTACACCTTC	CASSYSGVTNYGYTF
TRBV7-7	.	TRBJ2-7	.	TGTGCCAGCAGCTTGGGGCCAAGCTCCTACGAGCAGTACTTC	CASSLGPSSYEQYF
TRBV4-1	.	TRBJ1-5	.	TGCGCCAGCAGCCAGCCGTACCCTCCCCCGGGCGGGGGCAATCAGCCCCAGCATTTT	CASSQPYPPPGGGNQPQHF
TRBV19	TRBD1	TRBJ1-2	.	TGTGCCAGTAGTATACGGGGACAGGGTTATGGCTACACCTTC	CASSIRGQGYGYTF
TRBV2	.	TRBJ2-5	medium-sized	TGTGCCACAAGGCGTGGACTGGAAGAGACCCAGTACTTC	CATRRGLEETQYF
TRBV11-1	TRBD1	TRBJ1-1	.	TGTGCCAGCAGAGCTGGGGACAGGGCTAACACTGAAGCTTTCTTT	CASRAGDRANTEAFF
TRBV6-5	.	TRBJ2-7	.	TGTGCCAGCACTAACCGGGTCCCCTACGAGCAGTACTTC	CASTNRVPYEQYF
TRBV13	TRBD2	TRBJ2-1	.	TGTGCCAGCAGCTCCCGGACTAGCGGCTCCAATGAGCAGTTCTTC	CASSSRTSGSNEQFF
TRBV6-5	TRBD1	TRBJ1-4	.	TGTGCCAGCCGAACCAGGACAGGGGGCAATGAAAAACTGTTTTTT	CASRTRTGGNEKLFF
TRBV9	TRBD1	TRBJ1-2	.	TGTGCCAGCAGCGTAGGGGACAGCCCTTCAATCTACACTGGCTACACCTTC	CASSVGDSPSIYTGYTF
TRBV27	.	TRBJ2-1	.	TGTGCCAGCAGTCCGGGACACCCAACTTACAATGAGCAGTTCTTC	CASSPGHPTYNEQFF
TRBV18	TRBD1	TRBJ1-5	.	TGTGCCAGCTCACCATCGGGGACAGGCCCGTTTCAGCCCCAGCATTTT	CASSPSGTGPFQPQHF
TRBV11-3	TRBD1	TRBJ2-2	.	TGTGCCAGCAGCCGGACAGGGAACAGCGGGGAGCTGTTTTTT	CASSRTGNSGELFF
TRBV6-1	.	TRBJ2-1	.	TGTGCCAGCAGTGAAGTGGCAACCTACAATGAGCAGTTCTTC	CASSEVATYNEQFF
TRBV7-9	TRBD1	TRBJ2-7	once	TGTGCCAGCAGCTCGGGACAGGGAGGCCTCGAGCAGTACTTC	CASSSGQGGLEQYF
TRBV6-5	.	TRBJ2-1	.	TGTGCCAGCAGTAATCGGGGTATAGAGCAGTTCTTC	CASSNRGIEQFF
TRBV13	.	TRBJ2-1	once	TGTGCCAGCAGCTTGAGGAGCAATGAGCAGTTCTTC	CASSLRSNEQFF
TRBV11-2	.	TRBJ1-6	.	TGTGCCAGCAGCTTAACTAGGGACAAGATTAATTCACCCCTCCACTTT	CASSLTRDKINSPLHF
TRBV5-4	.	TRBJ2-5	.	TGTGCCAGCAGCTTAATGAGCGGGCCGCAAGAGACCCAGTACTTC	CASSLMSGPQETQYF
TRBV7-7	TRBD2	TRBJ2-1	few	TGTGCCAGCAGCCCTAGCGGGGGGGTCAATGAGCAGTTCTTC	CASSPSGGVNEQFF